Following are 25 T cell receptor beta chains from one sample sequenced in a study of blood T cell repertoires in COVID-19. The table came from immunoSEQ multiplex PCR; TCRdb's copy has only in-frame clones and leaves some out. The sample includes approximately 210,000 clones, around 82% seen only once; the top ten take less than 15%. The sequencing input was peripheral blood. Receptor source: a middle-aged woman with acute or convalescent COVID-19.

This clone occurred once. The chain recombines TRBV27 with TRBJ1-2; D might be TRBD1 (6 bases). The V end lost 2 bases, the J end lost 5 bases, and 12 bases lay between the germline ends. The length of the CDR3 is 14 residues. The germline CDR1 and CDR2 sequences are MNHEY and SMNVEV (reference sequence). The CDR3 protein is CASSLREGVYGYTF. In nucleotides, the CDR3 is TGTGCCAGCAGTTTAAGGGAGGGGGTGTATGGCTACACCTTC.

This chain joins TRBV5-1 and TRBJ2-2, with D unresolved. Trimming took 2 bases from V and 6 from J, leaving 5 bases between them. Germline V gene sequence: CDR1 SGHRS, CDR2 YFSETQ. This CDR3 spans 12 amino acids. This CDR3 reads CASSFNSGELFF. Here the CDR3 DNA reads TGCGCCAGCAGCTTTAATTCCGGGGAGCTGTTTTTT.

The rearrangement uses TRBV9 and TRBJ2-7, with D maybe TRBD2 (6 bases). Trimming removed 4 bases from V and 2 bases from J, with 10 bases in between. This CDR3 is built from 13 residues. Per the germline V gene, CDR1 is SGDLS and CDR2 is YYNGEE. CDR3 DNA: TGTGCCAGCAGCCGGCGGGAAACCTACGAGCAGTACTTC. Amino acid sequence: CASSRRETYEQYF.

This clone turned up a few times. An end of the junction does not agree with germline; a read error may underlie this. This chain connects TRBV12-3 or TRBV12-4 to TRBJ2-7; D is perhaps TRBD1 (5 bases). The CDR3 contains 12 residues. CDR3 coding DNA: TGTGCCAGCAGTTTGACAGATACTCTCCTTGTCTTC. Its protein product is CASSLTDTLLVF.

The chain carries TRBV6-4 and TRBJ1-3; 7 nucleotides line up with TRBD1. Looked up from germline, CDR1 is MRHNA and CDR2 is SNTAGT. This CDR3 is built from 16 residues. The V gene end was trimmed by 7 bases and the J gene end by 2 bases; junction bases not matched to a gene: 11. CDR3 amino acids: CASTAHTTGTGNTIYF. The DNA for the CDR3 is TGTGCCAGCACCGCGCATACGACAGGGACTGGAAACACCATATATTTT.

V and J are TRBV3-1 (or the pseudogene TRBV3-2) and TRBJ1-1; maybe TRBD1 (5 bases). The ends were cut back, 0 bases at V and 1 base at J, with 9 bases in the middle. CDR3 length: 15 residues. Germline CDR1 LGHDT, CDR2 YNNKEL (reference sequence). In DNA, the CDR3 is TGTGCCAGCAGCCAAGATGGCAGGGAGAACACTGAAGCTTTCTTT. The encoded protein is CASSQDGRENTEAFF.

This clone is a singleton in its sample. The chain has TRBV3-1 (or the pseudogene TRBV3-2) and TRBJ1-1; perhaps TRBD1 as D (5 bases). Trimming pared 4 bases from V and 4 bases from J, leaving 13 bases between. The CDR3 is 14 residues long. Germline V gives CDR1 LGHDT, CDR2 YNNKEL (reference sequence). The CDR3 reads CASSLQASGTEAFF. The CDR3 region has the DNA TGTGCCAGCAGCCTACAGGCAAGTGGCACTGAAGCTTTCTTT.

This clone was counted a single time. This sequence joins TRBV6-6 and TRBJ1-1; weak D call: TRBD1 (5 bases). This CDR3 has 15 residues. V was cut by 5 bases and J by 5 bases, with 18 bases left in between. Germline CDR1 MNHNY, CDR2 SVGAGI (reference sequence). CDR3 DNA sequence: TGTGCCAGCAGTCAAACCGGGACTTTAAGGACTGAAGCTTTCTTT. It codes for CASSQTGTLRTEAFF.

Only a few counts were recorded for this clone. V and J are TRBV7-6 and TRBJ1-4; D gene ambiguous. This CDR3 has 14 residues. Per germline, CDR1 SGHVS and CDR2 FNYEAQ. Between the trimmed V and J ends, which lost 6 bases and 8 bases, there was a span of 16 bases. DNA for the CDR3: TGTGCCAGCAGTAAATTCGGGGAACAAGAAAAACTGTTTTTT. Translating gives CASSKFGEQEKLFF.

This clone was counted once. The chain is built from TRBV6-2 or TRBV6-3 and TRBJ2-6, with 14 bases aligning to TRBD2. After removal of 0 bases from V and 2 bases from J, the junction contained 6 bases not matched to a gene. Germline V gives CDR1 MNHEY, CDR2 SVGEGT. This CDR3 region has 20 residues. The CDR3 coding sequence is TGTGCCAGCAGTTACTCTCCGGGACTAGCGGGAGCTACTGGGGCCAACGTCCTGACTTTC. As protein: CASSYSPGLAGATGANVLTF.

This rearrangement joins TRBV11-2 to TRBJ2-5; 7 bases align to TRBD1. J gave up 5 bases and V 5 bases, and 5 bases lay outside the gene matches. The CDR3 loop spans 13 amino acids. CDR1 is SGHAT, CDR2 FQNNGV, per germline. CDR3 DNA: TGTGCCAGCAGCCGAGACAGGGCCGAGACCCAGTACTTC. Encoded protein: CASSRDRAETQYF.

CDR3 sequence: CAWSKGGFGTEAFF. The CDR3 region has the DNA TGTGCCTGGAGTAAGGGGGGGTTTGGGACTGAAGCTTTCTTT. The V gene is TRBV30, the J gene TRBJ1-1; D perhaps matches TRBD1 (6 bases). V dropped 2 bases and J dropped 5 bases, with 15 bases sitting between them. Germline CDR1 and CDR2: GTSNPN and SVGIG (reference sequence). CDR3 length equals 14 residues.

V is TRBV19 and J is TRBJ1-5; 9 bases map to TRBD1. The CDR3 has 15 amino acids. In germline, CDR1 is LNHDA, CDR2 SQIVND (reference sequence). The ends lost 4 bases at V and 6 bases at J; junction bases unmatched: 7. This CDR3 is CASSTGTGILQPQHF. CDR3 in DNA: TGTGCCAGTAGTACCGGGACAGGGATTCTTCAGCCCCAGCATTTT.

The sample holds one count of this clone. CDR3 coding DNA: TGTGCCAGCAGCTTTTCGACAGGCTCCTACGAGCAGTACTTC. It is translated as CASSFSTGSYEQYF. V usage is TRBV11-2 and J usage is TRBJ2-7; the D gene is possibly TRBD1 (6 bases). CDR3 size: 14 residues. Per the germline V gene, CDR1 is SGHAT and CDR2 is FQNNGV. Between the trimmed V and J ends, which lost 3 bases and 0 bases, there was a span of 9 bases.

The V call is TRBV19, the J call TRBJ1-6; the match to TRBD1 covers 7 bases. The CDR3 loop spans 15 amino acids. The J segment lost 7 bases and the V segment lost 1 base, leaving 4 bases of the junction unmatched. Germline V gives CDR1 LNHDA, CDR2 SQIVND (reference sequence). CDR3 sequence: CASSIVGQENSPLHF. The CDR3, as DNA: TGTGCCAGTAGTATAGTTGGACAGGAGAATTCACCCCTCCACTTT.

The DNA of the CDR3 is TGTGCCAGCAGCAAAAGGTTAGGGAGATGTAGAAACATTCAGTACTTC. The encoded protein is CASSKRLGRCRNIQYF. V usage is TRBV21-1 and J usage is TRBJ2-4; the D call in the table, TRBD2, was not verified against the DNA. TRBV21-1 represents a pseudogene. The CDR3 has 16 residues.

The genes are TRBV10-2 and TRBJ1-4, with 7 nucleotides matching TRBD1. The trim removed 3 bases at V and 5 bases at J, leaving 6 bases unmatched. The CDR3 consists of 15 residues. Per germline, CDR1 WSHSY and CDR2 SAAADI. CDR3 amino acids: CASSDPGQPNEKLFF. The DNA of the CDR3 is TGCGCCAGCAGTGATCCGGGACAGCCGAATGAAAAACTGTTTTTT.

This clone showed up just a few times. The chain employs TRBV12-3 or TRBV12-4 and TRBJ2-5; tentative D call: TRBD1 (5 bases). The V end lost 5 bases, the J end lost 4 bases, and 11 bases lay between the germline ends. The CDR3 runs to 13 residues. CDR3 nucleotide sequence: TGTGCCAGCAGTATCCAGGGAATAGAGACCCAGTACTTC. Its translation: CASSIQGIETQYF.

In regard to this clone: Other DNA sequences in the same sample also yield this CDR3. This chain joins TRBV6-2 or TRBV6-3 and TRBJ2-7, with D possibly being TRBD1 (5 bases). The CDR3 has 13 residues. V lost 0 bases, J lost 2 bases, and 5 bases lay in between. Germline V CDR1 and CDR2: MNHEY, SVGEGT. The CDR3 bases are TGTGCCAGCAGTTACTCCAGGGCCTACGAGCAGTACTTC. This translates into CASSYSRAYEQYF.

The gene calls are TRBV14 and TRBJ1-2, with a tentative D call TRBD1 (6 bases). With 3 bases removed from V and 6 bases from J, the gap between germline ends came to 8 bases. This CDR3 is 12 amino acids long. Germline values: CDR1 SGHDN, CDR2 FVKESK. The CDR3 DNA reads as TGTGCCAGCAGCCAGCACAGGGATGGCTACACCTTC. It yields the protein CASSQHRDGYTF.

The chain has TRBV5-1 and TRBJ1-3; D may be TRBD1 (6 bases). CDR1 SGHRS and CDR2 YFSETQ come from the germline V gene. The CDR3 consists of 14 residues. V lost 4 bases to trimming and J lost 1 base, with 9 bases between them. The CDR3 bases are TGCGCCAGCAGCCTACAGGGATCTGGAAACACCATATATTTT. Translated, it gives CASSLQGSGNTIYF.

The CDR3 bases are TGTGCCAGCAGCGTGGATCCTGTTCCCCGGGGAGCTTTCTTT. Translation gives CASSVDPVPRGAFF. V is TRBV9 and J is TRBJ1-1; D remains ambiguous. This CDR3 has 14 amino acids. Trimming removed 2 bases from V and 10 bases from J, with 18 bases in between. CDR1 SGDLS and CDR2 YYNGEE come from the germline V gene.

The chain employs TRBV27 and TRBJ2-4, with D maybe TRBD1 (6 bases). V was pared by 5 bases and J by 0 bases, with 23 bases between. CDR3 length: 19 amino acids. Germline CDR1 reads MNHEY; CDR2 reads SMNVEV (reference sequence). The CDR3 coding sequence is TGTGCCAGCAGTCCCCGGATCTTCGGACAGTCCGAAGCCAAAAACATTCAGTACTTC. Protein product: CASSPRIFGQSEAKNIQYF.

The rearrangement joins TRBV3-1 (or the pseudogene TRBV3-2) to TRBJ2-1; 7 bases line up with TRBD1. The length of the CDR3 is 15 residues. The V gene's germline CDR1 is LGHDT and CDR2 YNNKEL (reference sequence). The V segment lost 4 bases and the J segment 16 bases; nucleotides outside the gene matches: 19. The CDR3 spells CASSRVNQGQDLCFF. Here the CDR3 DNA reads TGTGCCAGCAGCCGAGTTAACCAAGGACAGGACCTGTGCTTCTTC.

This clone has only a few counts. The rearrangement uses TRBV9 and TRBJ2-7, with 8 bases fitting TRBD1. Trimming removed 4 bases from V and 3 bases from J; junction bases left unmatched: 12. The CDR3 runs 16 residues. Germline-derived CDR1 and CDR2 are SGDLS and YYNGEE. CDR3 protein: CASSPRMGQVGYEQYF. The CDR3 bases are TGTGCCAGCAGCCCCCGCATGGGACAGGTAGGCTACGAGCAGTACTTC.